The clone carrying this T cell receptor (beta chain) has a handful of counts. Its antigen is not known. The sample belongs to a study of T-cell reconstitution after alpha-beta-depleted transplantation in children. General study points: Diversity of TCRbeta at day 60 was high in some patients, arising from surviving recipient T cells and thymic progenitors. Diversity and T-cell counts at one year after transplant derived mostly from new T cells. After transplant, at about two months, alpha-beta T cells were reportedly derived from several hundred expanded graft clones.

Preparation of the TCRbeta library was carried out with unique molecular identifiers. TCRdb ran MiXCR on the PCR reads and lists one entry per CDR3 protein. The repertoire includes approximately 250,000 distinct CDR3 sequences, roughly 24% of them detected once, and 2.6% sits in the top ten. Trimming pared 10 bases from V and 1 base from J, leaving 4 bases between. This CDR3 comprises 11 residues. The sequence was collected from a girl aged 2 to 9 with Fanconi anemia, due to receive a stem cell transplant. The chain has TRBV12-3 or TRBV12-4 and TRBJ2-2; no definite D call. The sequences come from PBMCs, collected before TCRalphabeta/CD19-depleted stem cell transplant. The CDR3 nucleotides are TGTGCCACGTGGAACACCGGGGAGCTGTTTTTT. This sequence encodes CATWNTGELFF.